The present TCR beta chain was sequenced within a study of T cells in women clearing cervical HPV infection (dated by TCRdb to 2016 to 2018). With respect to the entire study: Cases were about two dozen women with histologically confirmed HPV16-related CIN3 or worse, including a couple of invasive cancers. Controls were 20 to 30 women whose single incident HPV16 infection cleared within 12 months without precancer or cancer developing. Case blood was taken at the visit when the lesion was first identified, whereas control blood was taken when infection was no longer detected. For cases, a median interval of approximately 140 days, with an interquartile range of about 90 to 210 days, was observed between lesion detection and blood sampling. Since HLA typing was available for only a few women, HLA type could not be ruled out as a confounder. An exploratory proof-of-principle case-control study, nested within the Guanacaste HPV Natural History Study in Costa Rica, was conducted to compare TCR repertoires across cervical HPV16 outcomes. Cases and controls were matched on year of sample collection and on age within five years. Cases had a median age of about 35 years and controls had a median age of approximately 40, with no significant differences in baseline characteristics. In the parent cohort, around 10,000 women aged 18 or older were enrolled in Guanacaste, Costa Rica, during about 1993 to 1994 and then followed for roughly seven years. Five blinded duplicates per group were added as quality controls, giving 60 or so samples: 50 or so participants and roughly ten replicates.

The immunoSEQ assay used multiplex PCR to amplify TCR beta CDR3 regions from an average of roughly 1.2 ug of genomic DNA per sample. To correct primer bias, the assay used a complete synthetic TCR repertoire to set an amplification baseline. Amplicons were sequenced on the Illumina platform. On the study's bioinformatics: Sequence errors were corrected by clustering with frequency ratios and a modified nearest-neighbor algorithm, and the sequences were then analyzed in the immunoSEQ Analyzer using IMGT gene definitions. TCR richness and evenness were averaged over 20 rarefaction repeats at each rarefaction depth, excluding samples with fewer sequences than the depth. V, D and J gene relative abundances were compared between groups with Wilcoxon rank sum tests, applying FDR correction. Blinded duplicates gave an intraclass correlation of 95% to 97% for TCR richness and an average of about 74% across 70 or so gene segments. Imported from immuneACCESS, the table was reduced by TCRdb to in-frame sequences with V and J called. These copies leave out some clones; in studies compared against another copy, an unresolved V gene accounts for under half, and the cause of the remainder is not known. V, J and clone size are taken as reported in that table, and D and trimming were inferred from the DNA itself. The sample's table lists a count of 25,000 to 35,000 clones. The biggest ten clones account for approximately 3% of the sample.

Trimming leaves V shorter by 3 bases and J shorter by 5 bases, with the junction holding 3 bases beyond the gene matches. CDR1 is given as SGHDT and CDR2 as YYEEEE, both from the germline V gene. Reading from cysteine to phenylalanine, the CDR3 counts 15 amino acids. The CDR3 was read in part: 36 bases, with the frame set at base 1. Worth noting for this clone: The antigen it binds to is not known. The read halts 3 residues ahead of the CDR3 end, with the missing end drawn from the germline J gene.

Every participant had a single incident cervical HPV16 infection, and prevalent HPV16 infections were excluded. Cervical HPV DNA was detected with MY09/MY11 PCR, and genotyping was done by dot-blot hybridization. Approximately 16 mL of heparinized blood were centrifuged, and the buffy coat was split into aliquots, frozen at -30 degrees C, and then kept at -80 degrees C. QIAGEN kits were used to extract genomic DNA from the buffy coat specimens. Overall study results and their limits: Random forest classifiers combining richness and V gene abundances distinguished cases from controls with an estimated AUC of 0.83. Significantly higher TCR repertoire richness was observed in CIN3+ cases than in controls across sequencing depths, whereas no difference in evenness was found. Because the number of T cells in each sample was unknown, differences in richness could reflect differing T-cell content rather than repertoire biology. Because of the cross-sectional design, the study could not determine whether the associations came before infection or resulted from infection, and neither effector/memory subsets nor HPV-specific T cells were isolated. TRBV6-7 relative abundance was lower in cases than in controls (approximately 0.1% versus 0.16%; Bonferroni P = 0.0008).

Recombination linked TRBV5-6 to TRBJ2-2; 11 middle bases align to TRBD1. Sequencing was carried out using blood buffy coat. The TCR originated in a woman aged 18-70 years with a cervical HPV16 infection that either progressed to CIN3+ or cleared (not recorded which). CDR3 bases read: TGTGCCAGCAGCTGGGGACAGGGGGTGACCGGGGAG. This sequence encodes CASSWGQGVTGE. The CDR3 in its entirety is CASSWGQGVTGELFF.